The 18 T cell receptor beta chains given below trace back to one sample, sequenced in a study of T cell repertoires in cytomegalovirus infection (dated by TCRdb to about 2019). TCRdb names Illumina HiSeq 1500 as the instrument used. TCRdb redid the processing of the public reads, applying fastp at Q25 and MiXCR, and retained in-frame beta chains. Every entry covers one CDR3 protein and lists the most common genes and DNA from its rows. This sample is represented by more than 400,000 distinct CDR3 sequences; about a quarter of them were singletons. The ten largest clonotypes hold around 14% of the sample. What was sequenced was PBMCs. Receptors originate from a human donor in good health (CMV status not recorded). Some clones in this sample may be carry-over from other donors' samples.

There are a few counts of this clonotype. V gene TRBV12-3 or TRBV12-4 combines with J gene TRBJ2-4, with a tentative D call TRBD1 (5 bases). This CDR3 comprises 14 residues. The V and J ends lost 7 bases and 7 bases respectively, with 17 bases between them. In DNA form, the CDR3 reads TGTGCCAGCACCCTCGCCCAGGGTTTCAACATTCAGTACTTC. Its translation is CASTLAQGFNIQYF.

This sequence joins TRBV12-3 or TRBV12-4 and TRBJ2-2, with D possibly being TRBD1 (7 bases). The CDR3 extends over 16 amino acids. V was clipped by 7 bases and J by 4 bases, with 19 bases between them. In nucleotides, the CDR3 is TGTGCCAGCACTAACTTCCAGGGGGGCTCCACCGGGGAGCTGTTTTTT. This codes for CASTNFQGGSTGELFF.

This clonotype was observed a few times. The V gene is TRBV7-8, the J gene TRBJ2-2, with D hard to call. Germline assignment: CDR1 SGHVS and CDR2 FQNEAQ. Between the trimmed V and J ends, which lost 4 bases and 5 bases, there was a span of 8 bases. The CDR3 is 13 residues long. CDR3 nucleotide sequence: TGTGCCAGCAGCTCGGACCGGACCGGGGAGCTGTTTTTT. Translated, it gives CASSSDRTGELFF.

The chain combines TRBV19 with TRBJ1-2; TRBD1 is a possible D gene (6 bases). Germline assignment: CDR1 LNHDA and CDR2 SQIVND (reference sequence). This CDR3 has 14 amino acids. Trimming left V 5 bases short and J 5 bases short, with 15 bases between. CDR3 DNA: TGTGCCAGTAGTGAACAGGGAGGCCCTTATGGCTACACCTTC. Its protein is CASSEQGGPYGYTF.

This clonotype was seen more than once but under ten times. CDR3: CASSFAGGDEQFF. CDR3 nucleotides: TGTGCCAGCAGCTTTGCGGGAGGTGATGAGCAGTTCTTC. The chain employs TRBV7-2 and TRBJ2-1; 8 nucleotides align to TRBD2. V shed 3 bases, J shed 8 bases, and the junction held 3 bases outside the gene matches. The CDR3 runs to 13 residues. Germline CDR1 SGHTA, CDR2 FQGNSA. Full variable domain (missing parts from reference TRBV7-2 and TRBJ2-1): GAGVSQSPSNKVTEKGKDVELRCDPISGHTALYWYRQSLGQGLEFLIYFQGNSAPDKSGLPSDRFSAERTGGSVSTLTIQRTQQEDSAVYLCASSFAGGDEQFFGPGTRLTVL.

In this sample, this clonotype turned up a few times. This chain's CDR3 is CASSLTGRTNTEAFF. CDR3 DNA: TGTGCCAGCAGCTTAACAGGCAGGACGAACACTGAAGCTTTCTTT. J is TRBJ1-1 and V is TRBV7-3; D remains ambiguous. The CDR3 loop spans 15 amino acids. Germline V gene sequence: CDR1 SGHTA, CDR2 FQGTGA. Trimming took off 0 bases at V and 1 base at J, with 9 bases between the two ends.

The V and J genes are TRBV7-2 and TRBJ2-7, with 9 nucleotides matching TRBD1. The germline V gene has CDR1 SGHTA and CDR2 FQGNSA. V was clipped by 4 bases and J by 5 bases; unmatched bases: 9. The CDR3 length is 15 residues. CDR3 loop: CASSSPDRGQNEQYF. DNA for the CDR3: TGTGCCAGCAGCTCTCCGGACAGGGGTCAAAACGAGCAGTACTTC.

The chain recombines TRBV20-1 with TRBJ1-2, with no clear D. Germline V CDR1 and CDR2: DFQATT, SNEGSKA (reference sequence). With 1 base removed from V and 4 bases from J, the gap between germline ends came to 10 bases. The CDR3 has 13 amino acids. In DNA, the CDR3 is TGCAGTGCTAGAGTCACCGGCGGCTATGGCTACACCTTC. Protein sequence: CSARVTGGYGYTF.

This chain connects TRBV12-3 or TRBV12-4 to TRBJ2-3; 7 nucleotides line up with TRBD1. CDR3 length: 16 amino acids. V shed 3 bases and J 1 base; nucleotides not matched to a gene: 7. In nucleotides, the CDR3 is TGTGCCAGCAGTTTCTGGCAGGGGGTAGGCACAGATACGCAGTATTTT. Encoded protein: CASSFWQGVGTDTQYF.

This chain connects TRBV29-1 to TRBJ1-3; D unresolved. V dropped 6 bases and J dropped 4 bases, with 7 bases sitting between them. The germline V gene has CDR1 SQVTM and CDR2 ANQGSEA. The CDR3 runs to 11 residues. DNA of the CDR3: TGCAGCGTGGAGACGGGAAACACCATATATTTT. This sequence encodes CSVETGNTIYF.

This rearrangement joins TRBV4-1 to TRBJ1-1; TRBD1 is a possible D gene (6 bases). The CDR3 contains 14 residues. Germline loops: CDR1 MGHRA, CDR2 YSYEKL. The ends were cut back, 8 bases at V and 1 base at J, with 14 bases in the middle. CDR3 DNA: TGCGCCAGCGCGACAGGAGACCCGAACACTGAAGCTTTCTTT. It codes for CASATGDPNTEAFF.

The gene calls are TRBV20-1 and TRBJ2-7; 15 positions match TRBD2. This CDR3 contains 17 residues. With 4 bases clipped from V and 4 bases from J, the junction kept 11 bases outside the gene matches. Germline loops: CDR1 DFQATT, CDR2 SNEGSKA (reference sequence). The CDR3 DNA sequence: TGCAGTGCTATTGGGACTAGCGGGAGGAGAGAACTTTACGAGCAGTACTTC. It translates to CSAIGTSGRRELYEQYF.

This clonotype was recorded a few times. The chain joins TRBV6-6 to TRBJ2-1; D possibly corresponds to TRBD2 (6 bases). V dropped 0 bases and J dropped 3 bases, with 12 bases sitting between them. Germline V gene lookup returns CDR1 MNHNY and CDR2 SVGAGI (reference sequence). This CDR3 contains 16 residues. The CDR3 DNA follows: TGTGCCAGCAGTTACTCGGGCCGGCGGGACTACAATGAGCAGTTCTTC. Protein: CASSYSGRRDYNEQFF.

This clonotype was seen only a few times. The rearrangement links TRBV12-3 or TRBV12-4 to TRBJ2-7; D unresolved. This CDR3 is built from 15 residues. Trimming removed 0 bases at V and 6 bases at J, with 15 bases between. CDR3 sequence reads: CASSLAEGRSGEQYF. The CDR3 nucleotides are TGTGCCAGCAGTTTAGCTGAAGGGCGCTCGGGCGAGCAGTACTTC.

The rearrangement uses TRBV20-1 and TRBJ2-1; maybe TRBD1 (7 bases). The CDR3 spans 16 residues. V lost 1 base, J lost 3 bases, and 16 bases lay in between. Germline V lookup: CDR1 DFQATT, CDR2 SNEGSKA (reference sequence). The CDR3 is CSARAGTQGGYNEQFF. CDR3 coding DNA: TGCAGTGCTAGAGCCGGGACCCAGGGGGGCTACAATGAGCAGTTCTTC.

The chain combines TRBV24-1 with TRBJ1-2; D perhaps matches TRBD1 (5 bases). CDR3 length: 14 amino acids. Trimming pared 4 bases from V and 5 bases from J, leaving 13 bases between. Germline CDR1 KGHDR, CDR2 SFDVKD. CDR3 DNA sequence: TGTGCCACCAGTGAGGCGGGGCCGGGGTATGGCTACACCTTC. Translation: CATSEAGPGYGYTF.

The CDR3 loop is CASSLDREEGYTF. The CDR3 region has the DNA TGCGCCAGCAGCTTGGACAGGGAGGAGGGCTACACCTTC. The rearrangement links TRBV5-1 to TRBJ1-2, with TRBD1 as a possible D gene (6 bases). Between the trimmed V and J ends, which lost 0 bases and 8 bases, there was a span of 11 bases. CDR1 and CDR2 (germline): SGHRS, YFSETQ. The CDR3 covers 13 residues.

This clonotype was counted between two and nine times. The chain combines TRBV4-1 with TRBJ1-1; no firm D call. The germline CDR1 and CDR2 sequences are MGHRA and YSYEKL. V was cut by 2 bases and J by 0 bases, with 10 bases left in between. The CDR3 contains 15 residues. This CDR3 reads CASSQSSKMNTEAFF. The CDR3, as DNA: TGCGCCAGCAGCCAATCATCCAAAATGAACACTGAAGCTTTCTTT.